Below are 16 T cell receptor beta chains sequenced from a single sample in a study of blood T cell repertoires in COVID-19. Sequencing was performed with immunoSEQ multiplex PCR; in TCRdb, only in-frame clones are kept and a portion is missing. The top ten clones hold about half of a sample with some 85,000 clones, over 60% of them seen once. Sequencing was performed on peripheral blood. All receptors derive from a human donor in a cohort sampled during active COVID-19.

The V gene is TRBV2, the J gene TRBJ1-5; 9 bases agree with TRBD1. The CDR3 contains 17 residues. Germline V gene sequence: CDR1 SNHLY, CDR2 FYNNEI. The V gene end was trimmed by 2 bases and the J gene end by 5 bases; junction bases not matched to a gene: 10. The CDR3 region is CASSEFSPDRGDQPQHF. The CDR3, as DNA: TGTGCCAGCAGTGAATTTTCCCCGGACAGGGGCGATCAGCCCCAGCATTTT.

As to this clone: Other DNA sequences of this sample code for an identical CDR3. The V gene is TRBV3-1 (or the pseudogene TRBV3-2), the J gene TRBJ2-7; 7 bases map to TRBD1. The CDR3 length is 12 residues. V was pared by 4 bases and J by 3 bases, with 0 bases of the junction left unmatched. CDR1 is LGHDT and CDR2 is YNNKEL in the germline V gene (reference sequence). CDR3 in DNA: TGTGCCAGCAGCCCAGGGGGCTACGAGCAGTACTTC. Translated, it gives CASSPGGYEQYF.

The chain couples TRBV6-2 or TRBV6-3 to TRBJ2-5; TRBD1 might be the D (5 bases). The ends were cut back, 4 bases at V and 1 base at J, with 13 bases in the middle. CDR3 length: 15 amino acids. Looked up from germline, CDR1 is MNHEY and CDR2 is SVGEGT. Written as DNA, the CDR3 is TGTGCCAGCAGTTTTGACAGCATAACCCAAGAGACCCAGTACTTC. It yields the protein CASSFDSITQETQYF.

Of note for this clone: Germline and junction disagree at one end, which may indicate a read error. This rearrangement joins TRBV7-7 to TRBJ2-7; 11 bases line up with TRBD2. CDR1 SSHAT and CDR2 FNYEAQ come from the germline V gene (reference sequence). The CDR3 runs 15 residues. The CDR3 is CASSIAGGPTYEQYF. CDR3 sequence (DNA): TGTGCTAGCAGCATAGCGGGAGGGCCAACCTACGAGCAGTACTTC.

Points on this clone: The identical CDR3 is also encoded by other nucleotide sequences in the sample. J is TRBJ2-2 and V is TRBV7-3; D is possibly TRBD1 (5 bases). Germline CDR1 is SGHTA and CDR2 is FQGTGA. V shed 5 bases and J shed 2 bases, with 12 bases lying between them. This CDR3 spans 15 amino acids. The CDR3 DNA reads as TGTGCCAGCAGCGATCGGACAAGAAACACCGGGGAGCTGTTTTTT. Translated, it gives CASSDRTRNTGELFF.

The chain recombines TRBV15 with TRBJ2-5, with a weak D call TRBD2 (6 bases). Germline V gives CDR1 LNHNV, CDR2 YYDKDF (reference sequence). V lost 0 bases and J 5 bases, leaving 13 bases between the germline ends. The CDR3 length is 15 residues. The CDR3 is CATSRDPRGTETQYF. The CDR3 DNA reads TGTGCCACCAGCAGAGATCCTCGGGGGACGGAGACCCAGTACTTC.

The chain joins TRBV7-8 to TRBJ1-3; 7 nucleotides agree with TRBD1. Germline values: CDR1 SGHVS, CDR2 FQNEAQ. The CDR3 totals 17 residues. V lost 0 bases to trimming and J lost 3 bases; unmatched junction nucleotides: 8. The CDR3 DNA sequence: TGTGCCAGCAGCTTAGCTGTCACAGGGGCAGGTGGAAACACCATATATTTT. This sequence encodes CASSLAVTGAGGNTIYF.

This clone showed up just once. V gene TRBV28 combines with J gene TRBJ2-5, with TRBD2 matching 12 bases. Germline-derived CDR1 and CDR2 are MDHEN and SYDVKM. The V gene end was trimmed by 1 base and the J gene end by 2 bases; junction bases not matched to a gene: 11. The CDR3 sequence is 19 residues long. In nucleotides, the CDR3 is TGTGCCAGCAGTTTATTGCCGGGACTAGCGGGCGGAATACAAGAGACCCAGTACTTC. Amino acids: CASSLLPGLAGGIQETQYF.

The J gene is TRBJ2-7, the V gene TRBV11-2; 10 nucleotides line up with TRBD1. Germline-derived CDR1 and CDR2 are SGHAT and FQNNGV. The CDR3 runs to 13 residues. V was clipped by 7 bases and J by 6 bases; unmatched bases: 6. CDR3 sequence: CASTRTGGFEQYF. The CDR3 DNA sequence: TGTGCCAGCACGAGGACAGGGGGATTCGAGCAGTACTTC.

The chain joins TRBV30 to TRBJ2-6; a weak D match, TRBD2 (5 bases). Germline-derived CDR1 and CDR2 are GTSNPN and SVGIG (reference sequence). V was shortened by 0 bases and J by 0 bases, with 12 bases between the two germline ends. This CDR3 spans 17 amino acids. The CDR3 nucleotides are TGTGCCTGGAGTGTACGAGGACTCGACTCTGGGGCCAACGTCCTGACTTTC. Protein product: CAWSVRGLDSGANVLTF.

This clone was counted only a few times. This sequence joins TRBV19 and TRBJ1-1, with D perhaps matching TRBD1 (5 bases). V was trimmed by 5 bases and J by 0 bases, leaving 13 bases between them. CDR3 length equals 15 residues. Germline lookup yields CDR1 LNHDA and CDR2 SQIVND (reference sequence). CDR3: CASSVWGGMNTEAFF. The CDR3 DNA reads TGTGCCAGTAGTGTCTGGGGGGGGATGAACACTGAAGCTTTCTTT.

This chain joins TRBV2 and TRBJ2-1; TRBD1 aligns across 7 bases. The germline V gene encodes CDR1 SNHLY and CDR2 FYNNEI. This CDR3 spans 14 amino acids. The V gene end was trimmed by 7 bases and the J gene end by 2 bases; junction bases not matched to a gene: 5. The CDR3 region is CASINRGTYNEQFF. CDR3 nucleotides: TGTGCCAGCATCAACAGGGGCACCTACAATGAGCAGTTCTTC. The full variable domain, completed using reference TRBV2 and TRBJ2-1, is EPEVTQTPSHQVTQMGQEVILRCVPISNHLYFYWYRQILGQKVEFLVSFYNNEISEKSEIFDDQFSVERPDGSNFTLKIRSTKLEDSAMYFCASINRGTYNEQFFGPGTRLTVL.

The chain recombines TRBV28 with TRBJ2-5, with TRBD2 matching 7 bases. Germline V lookup: CDR1 MDHEN, CDR2 SYDVKM. J lost 6 bases, V lost 7 bases, and 14 bases had no gene match. The CDR3 has 15 residues. The CDR3 DNA reads as TGTGCCAGCACCCAGTCAGCGCGGGAGAGGCAGACCCAGTACTTC. Translation: CASTQSARERQTQYF.

The chain couples TRBV3-1 (or the pseudogene TRBV3-2) to TRBJ1-1; a possible D gene is TRBD1 (6 bases). V lost 2 bases and J 6 bases, leaving 10 bases between the germline ends. Germline CDR1 reads LGHDT; CDR2 reads YNNKEL (reference sequence). There are 13 residues in the CDR3. The CDR3 here is CASSQNPGAEAFF. CDR3 DNA sequence: TGTGCCAGCAGCCAAAACCCAGGGGCTGAAGCTTTCTTT.

This chain joins TRBV6-6 and TRBJ1-1; no definite D call. V dropped 2 bases and J dropped 5 bases, with 9 bases sitting between them. CDR1 is MNHNY, CDR2 SVGAGI, per germline (reference sequence). CDR3 size: 13 residues. Written as DNA, the CDR3 is TGTGCCAGCAGTTACGGAGATCGGACTGAAGCTTTCTTT. The encoded protein is CASSYGDRTEAFF.

The rearrangement links TRBV2 to TRBJ2-4; D not resolved. CDR1 and CDR2 from the germline V gene are SNHLY and FYNNEI. V was cut by 3 bases and J by 5 bases, with 5 bases left in between. The CDR3 spans 12 residues. The DNA of the CDR3 is TGTGCCAGCAGTGACTACGAAAACATTCAGTACTTC. Protein: CASSDYENIQYF. Together with reference TRBV2 and TRBJ2-4, the CDR3 gives the full variable domain: EPEVTQTPSHQVTQMGQEVILRCVPISNHLYFYWYRQILGQKVEFLVSFYNNEISEKSEIFDDQFSVERPDGSNFTLKIRSTKLEDSAMYFCASSDYENIQYFGAGTRLSVL.